Listed here are 11 T cell receptor beta chains from one sample, sequenced in a study of blood T cell repertoires in COVID-19. The table came from immunoSEQ multiplex PCR; TCRdb's copy has only in-frame clones and leaves some out. The repertoire holds hundreds of thousands of clones, with 80% to 90% as singletons. The sequencing input was PBMCs or T cells enriched from blood (not recorded which). The receptor source for this set is a woman aged 45-65 years who had been exposed to COVID-19.

The CDR3 region is CASSQDPGAFSSSGNTIYF. In DNA form, the CDR3 reads TGCGCCAGCAGCCAAGATCCTGGGGCATTTTCTTCCTCTGGAAACACCATATATTTT. The chain is built from TRBV4-3 and TRBJ1-3, with a possible D match to TRBD1 (5 bases). Germline V gene data show CDR1 as LGHNA and CDR2 as YSLEER. The CDR3 is 19 amino acids. V lost 0 bases, J lost 0 bases, and 18 bases lay in between.

V and J are TRBV11-2 and TRBJ2-3; TRBD1 matches 7 bases. The J segment lost 4 bases and the V segment lost 6 bases, leaving 10 bases of the junction unmatched. Germline V gene data show CDR1 as SGHAT and CDR2 as FQNNGV. The CDR3 is made up of 15 amino acids. The CDR3 sequence: CASRPNRGASDTQYF. The DNA for the CDR3 is TGTGCCAGCAGACCGAACAGGGGTGCTTCAGATACGCAGTATTTT.

This clone was recorded only once. The J gene is TRBJ1-3, the V gene TRBV9; D remains ambiguous. Looked up from germline, CDR1 is SGDLS and CDR2 is YYNGEE. V was cut by 6 bases and J by 0 bases, with 19 bases left in between. The CDR3 has 17 amino acids. As DNA, the CDR3 is TGTGCCAGCACCAAAGGAGGCAGACTCGACTCTGGAAACACCATATATTTT. Translation: CASTKGGRLDSGNTIYF.

The chain recombines TRBV6-5 with TRBJ1-6, with a possible D match to TRBD1 (5 bases). This CDR3 is built from 16 residues. CDR1 and CDR2 (germline): MNHEY, SVGAGI. V shed 2 bases and J shed 7 bases, with 15 bases lying between them. CDR3 DNA sequence: TGTGCCAGCAGTTACGCGACGGCAGGGCGGAATTCACCCCTCCACTTT. It translates to CASSYATAGRNSPLHF.

V usage is TRBV6-4 and J usage is TRBJ2-7; 11 positions agree with TRBD2. Germline CDR1 reads MRHNA; CDR2 reads SNTAGT. There are 15 residues in the CDR3. J gave up 3 bases and V 4 bases, and 5 bases lay outside the gene matches. The CDR3 here is CASSVASGGNYEQYF. The CDR3 nucleotides are TGTGCCAGCAGTGTCGCTAGCGGGGGGAACTACGAGCAGTACTTC.

This chain links TRBV7-2 with TRBJ1-2; no reliable D call. This CDR3 comprises 18 residues. V was pared by 1 base and J by 7 bases, with 25 bases between. Per the germline V gene, CDR1 is SGHTA and CDR2 is FQGNSA. The CDR3 loop is CASSLGTGTMGSAGGYTF. The CDR3 nucleotides read TGTGCCAGCAGCTTAGGGACGGGTACAATGGGCTCAGCGGGTGGCTACACCTTC.

This chain uses TRBV5-1 with TRBJ2-3; D is unresolved. Germline loops: CDR1 SGHRS, CDR2 YFSETQ. The CDR3 spans 15 residues. Trimming removed 4 bases from V and 3 bases from J, with 15 bases in between. The CDR3 nucleotides read TGCGCCAGCAGCACTTCCTATAGTTGGACAGATACGCAGTATTTT. The encoded protein is CASSTSYSWTDTQYF.

This clone was observed a single time. The chain recombines TRBV5-1 with TRBJ1-1; TRBD1 might be the D (6 bases). This CDR3 region has 13 residues. CDR1 and CDR2 (germline): SGHRS, YFSETQ. V was cut by 5 bases and J by 4 bases, with 12 bases left in between. The CDR3 loop is CASRWTEGTEAFF. The CDR3 bases are TGCGCCAGCAGGTGGACAGAAGGCACTGAAGCTTTCTTT.

At least ten counts were recorded for this clone. The gene calls are TRBV5-1 and TRBJ2-3; possibly TRBD1 for D (7 bases). CDR3 length equals 15 residues. Trimming left V 3 bases short and J 4 bases short, with 15 bases between. Germline-derived CDR1 and CDR2 are SGHRS and YFSETQ. The CDR3 DNA reads TGCGCCAGCAGCTCGGGTGGAGGGGGCTCAGATACGCAGTATTTT. As protein: CASSSGGGGSDTQYF.

The chain joins TRBV4-2 to TRBJ1-6, with D possibly being TRBD1 (5 bases). In germline, CDR1 is LGHNA, CDR2 YNFKEQ. V was pared by 3 bases and J by 14 bases, with 17 bases between. The CDR3 has 14 amino acids. CDR3 sequence: CASSHAISQGALHF. CDR3 sequence (DNA): TGTGCCAGCAGCCACGCCATTTCCCAGGGTGCCCTCCACTTT.

This CDR3 is CASTMTGLTYNSPLHF. The CDR3 nucleotides read TGTGCCAGCACCATGACAGGGCTAACCTATAATTCACCCCTCCACTTT. The genes are TRBV2 and TRBJ1-6; TRBD1 aligns across 7 bases. Germline V CDR1 and CDR2: SNHLY, FYNNEI. The junction had 8 bases not matched to a gene; V was cut back by 7 bases and J by 2 bases. The CDR3 runs to 16 residues.